The T cell receptor beta chain described here comes from a study of T cell repertoires in cytomegalovirus infection. This clonotype was picked up a small number of times. Its specificity is unknown. Germline V gene sequence: CDR1 MNHNY, CDR2 SVGAGI (reference sequence). V dropped 8 bases and J dropped 8; count of bases not matched to a gene: 7. This CDR3 has 13 residues. One entry per CDR3 protein, called by TCRdb with MiXCR from the reads. The table lists 200,000 to 250,000 distinct CDR3 sequences, roughly two fifths of them singletons. The chain carries TRBV6-6 and TRBJ2-1; 9 bases are a match to TRBD2. Here the sequenced sample was CD8+ T cells from cultured PBMCs, taken from culture after CMV antigen stimulation. This clonotype was obtained from a human donor in good health (CMV status not recorded). Some clones in this sample may be carry-over from other donors' samples. In nucleotides, the CDR3 is TGTGCCAGCGGGTACGCGGGGGGGTATGAGCAGTTCTTC. Its protein product is CASGYAGGYEQFF.